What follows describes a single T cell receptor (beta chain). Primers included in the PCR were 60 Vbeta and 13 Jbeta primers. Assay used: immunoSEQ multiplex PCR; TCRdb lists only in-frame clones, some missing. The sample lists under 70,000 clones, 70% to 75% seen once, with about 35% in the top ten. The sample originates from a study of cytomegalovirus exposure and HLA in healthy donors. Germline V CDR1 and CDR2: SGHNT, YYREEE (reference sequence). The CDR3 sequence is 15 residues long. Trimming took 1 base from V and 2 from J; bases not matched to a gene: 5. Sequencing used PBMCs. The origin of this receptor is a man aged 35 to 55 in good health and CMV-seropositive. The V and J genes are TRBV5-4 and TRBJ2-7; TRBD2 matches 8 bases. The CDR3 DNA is TGTGCCAGCAGCTTGTCCGGGACTAGGACCTACGAGCAGTACTTC. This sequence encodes CASSLSGTRTYEQYF. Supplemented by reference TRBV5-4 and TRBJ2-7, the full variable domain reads ETGVTQSPTHLIKTRGQQVTLRCSSQSGHNTVSWYQQALGQGPQFIFQYYREEENGRGNFPPRFSGLQFPNYSSELNVNALELDDSALYLCASSLSGTRTYEQYFGPGTRLTVT.